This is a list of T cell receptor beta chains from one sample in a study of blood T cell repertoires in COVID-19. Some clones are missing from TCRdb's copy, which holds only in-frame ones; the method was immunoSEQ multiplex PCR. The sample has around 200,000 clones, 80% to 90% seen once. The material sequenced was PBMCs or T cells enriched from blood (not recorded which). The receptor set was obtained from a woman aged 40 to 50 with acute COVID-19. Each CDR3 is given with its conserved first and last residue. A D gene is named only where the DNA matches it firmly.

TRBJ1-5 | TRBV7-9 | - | CASSRDTLNQPQHF
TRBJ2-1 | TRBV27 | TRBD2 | CASSFLAGATYNEQFF
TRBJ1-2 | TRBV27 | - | CASSSLLTAPNNYGYTF
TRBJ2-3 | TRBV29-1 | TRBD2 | CSVEAPAGDTQYF
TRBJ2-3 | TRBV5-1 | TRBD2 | CASSGRASGSSADTQYF
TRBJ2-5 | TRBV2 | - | CASNWDKFVETQYF
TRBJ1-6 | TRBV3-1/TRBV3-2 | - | CASSQDRYSPLHF
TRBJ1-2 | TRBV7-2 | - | CASSARDGDYFTNYGYTF
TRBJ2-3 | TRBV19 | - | CASSIGGPSTDTQYF
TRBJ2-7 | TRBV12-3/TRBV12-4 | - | CASSRGQEQYF
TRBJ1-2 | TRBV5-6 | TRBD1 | CASSLGTGSGEYGYTF
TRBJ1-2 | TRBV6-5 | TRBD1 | CASTRGQLYGYTF
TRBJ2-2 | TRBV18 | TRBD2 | CASSIRTSGNTGELFF
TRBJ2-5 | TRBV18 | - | CASSPGVQETQYF
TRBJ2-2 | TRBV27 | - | CASSLLQGTGELFF
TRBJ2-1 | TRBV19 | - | CASSMGAPNEQFF
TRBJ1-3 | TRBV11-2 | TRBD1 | CASSTRTGLGNTIYF
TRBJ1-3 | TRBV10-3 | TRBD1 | CAISETGASGSTIYF
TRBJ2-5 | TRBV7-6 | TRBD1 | CASSGDRALLTQETQYF
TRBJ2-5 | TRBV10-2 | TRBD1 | CASSDRDRGQETQYF
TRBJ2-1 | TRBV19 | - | CASSIAGTRYNEQFF
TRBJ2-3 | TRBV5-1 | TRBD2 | CASGSGLASTDTQYF
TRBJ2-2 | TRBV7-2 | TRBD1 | CASSAAGTGFTGELFF
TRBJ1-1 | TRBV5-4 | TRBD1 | CASSPDRDPLGAFF
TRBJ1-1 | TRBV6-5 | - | CASSYDSLKPEAFF